These 20 T cell receptor beta chains were sequenced from one sample in a study of blood T cell repertoires in COVID-19 (dated by TCRdb to about 2020). The library was obtained by the immunoSEQ multiplex PCR assay. The table comes from immuneACCESS by way of TCRdb, which keeps in-frame sequences with V and J called. Part of the clones is missing from these tables; in studies checked, under half for an unresolved V gene and the rest for unknown reasons. This sample is represented by 95,000 to 150,000 clones; over 70% of them were singletons. The ten largest clonotypes hold approximately 2.4% of the sample. The source material was peripheral blood. These receptors all stem from a man aged 65 to 79 with acute or convalescent COVID-19.

J is TRBJ1-2 and V is TRBV30; no reliable D call. Germline CDR1 reads GTSNPN; CDR2 reads SVGIG (reference sequence). Trimming pared 5 bases from V and 8 bases from J, leaving 15 bases between. The CDR3 has 12 residues. Here the CDR3 DNA reads TGTGCCTGGCTTGACTGGCCTTCAGGCTACACCTTC. Amino acids: CAWLDWPSGYTF.

In this sample, this clone turned up once. V gene TRBV18 combines with J gene TRBJ1-4, with 7 positions matching TRBD1. Germline values: CDR1 KGHSH, CDR2 LQKENI. CDR3 length: 17 amino acids. The J segment lost 3 bases and the V segment lost 2 bases, leaving 9 bases of the junction unmatched. The CDR3 reads CASSPSNQGGANEKLFF. The CDR3 DNA reads as TGTGCCAGCTCACCATCGAACCAGGGGGGTGCTAATGAAAAACTGTTTTTT.

V and J are TRBV18 and TRBJ1-5; D unresolved. The V end lost 3 bases, the J end lost 5 bases, and 11 bases lay between the germline ends. The V gene's germline CDR1 is KGHSH and CDR2 LQKENI. The length of the CDR3 is 14 residues. The CDR3 here is CASSPLASDQPQHF. The CDR3 region has the DNA TGTGCCAGCTCACCTCTTGCCTCGGATCAGCCCCAGCATTTT.

The chain employs TRBV4-3 and TRBJ2-7, with a possible D match to TRBD1 (5 bases). There are 13 residues in the CDR3. V was shortened by 0 bases and J by 3 bases, with 6 bases between the two germline ends. Per germline, CDR1 LGHNA and CDR2 YSLEER. The CDR3 spells CASSQDRVYEQYF. Written as DNA, the CDR3 is TGCGCCAGCAGCCAAGACAGGGTCTACGAGCAGTACTTC.

This rearrangement joins TRBV12-3 or TRBV12-4 to TRBJ2-2; possibly TRBD2 for D (6 bases). There are 13 residues in the CDR3. Trimming pared 5 bases from V and 11 bases from J, leaving 15 bases between. CDR3 protein: CASSLGGPGELFF. CDR3 bases: TGTGCCAGCAGTCTAGGAGGGCCGGGAGAGCTGTTTTTT.

V and J are TRBV5-6 and TRBJ1-2, with D unresolved. The V gene's germline CDR1 is SGHDT and CDR2 YYEEEE. There are 16 residues in the CDR3. V lost 4 bases and J lost 3, with 19 bases in between. Here the CDR3 reads CASSRRMGRLHYGYTF. CDR3 coding DNA: TGTGCCAGCAGCCGACGAATGGGCAGGCTTCACTATGGCTACACCTTC.

This clone was observed a few times. The chain is built from TRBV7-2 and TRBJ1-1; D not certain. The CDR3 spans 14 residues. Germline V lookup: CDR1 SGHTA, CDR2 FQGNSA. Trimming cost V 1 base and J 1 base, with 7 bases left between them. CDR3 loop: CASSLDVRNTEAFF. For the CDR3, the DNA is TGTGCCAGCAGCTTAGATGTCAGGAACACTGAAGCTTTCTTT.

This chain joins TRBV6-5 and TRBJ2-5, with TRBD1 matching over 7 bases. The ends lost 4 bases at V and 4 bases at J; junction bases unmatched: 3. This CDR3 comprises 13 residues. Germline assignment: CDR1 MNHEY and CDR2 SVGAGI. CDR3 sequence reads: CASSFTGVETQYF. Here the CDR3 DNA reads TGTGCCAGCAGTTTCACAGGGGTAGAGACCCAGTACTTC.

V and J are TRBV5-4 and TRBJ1-6, with D perhaps TRBD1 (5 bases). This CDR3 spans 14 amino acids. Germline loops: CDR1 SGHNT, CDR2 YYREEE (reference sequence). Trimming removed 4 bases from V and 6 bases from J, with 11 bases in between. In nucleotides, the CDR3 is TGTGCCAGCAGCGCTGAGCAGGGTAATTCACCCCTCCACTTT. Translated, it gives CASSAEQGNSPLHF.

Written as DNA, the CDR3 is TGTGCCAGCAGCCCGGGACAGGGGGCTACGGACACTGAAGCTTTCTTT. As protein: CASSPGQGATDTEAFF. The chain employs TRBV7-3 and TRBJ1-1; the match to TRBD1 covers 12 bases. This CDR3 spans 16 amino acids. CDR1 SGHTA and CDR2 FQGTGA come from the germline V gene. V shed 5 bases and J 3 bases; nucleotides not matched to a gene: 7.

The chain recombines TRBV6-6 with TRBJ1-1; 8 nucleotides match TRBD1. Germline V CDR1 and CDR2: MNHNY, SVGAGI (reference sequence). V trimming: 7 bases; J trimming: 0 bases; junction bases outside the gene matches: 10. The length of the CDR3 is 16 residues. Here the CDR3 reads CASIPPWDRLNTEAFF. DNA for the CDR3: TGTGCCAGCATCCCCCCGTGGGACAGGTTGAACACTGAAGCTTTCTTT.

In DNA, the CDR3 is TGTGCCAGCAGCCAAGATCTCAGGGACTCTGGAAACACCATATATTTT. This translates into CASSQDLRDSGNTIYF. V and J are TRBV4-2 and TRBJ1-3; possibly TRBD1 for D (5 bases). The CDR3 extends over 16 amino acids. The germline CDR1 and CDR2 sequences are LGHNA and YNFKEQ. Trimming removed 0 bases at V and 0 bases at J, with 9 bases between.

The rearrangement joins TRBV6-2 or TRBV6-3 to TRBJ2-3; TRBD1 matches 11 bases. The CDR3 loop spans 15 amino acids. Losses at the gene ends were 5 bases for V and 5 bases for J; bases not matched to a gene: 6. CDR1 is MNHEY, CDR2 SVGEGT, per germline. CDR3: CASSGQGAQKDTQYF. As DNA, the CDR3 is TGTGCCAGCAGTGGACAGGGGGCGCAGAAAGATACGCAGTATTTT.

The CDR3 DNA reads as TGTGCCAGCTCACCGAATCCCGGACAGGGGTCTGAAGCTTTCTTT. It codes for CASSPNPGQGSEAFF. The chain combines TRBV18 with TRBJ1-1, with 9 bases fitting TRBD1. V lost 3 bases, J lost 6 bases, and 8 bases stayed unmatched. Germline V gene sequence: CDR1 KGHSH, CDR2 LQKENI. The CDR3 is made up of 15 amino acids. The variable domain in full, with the rest retrieved from reference TRBV18 and TRBJ1-1, is NAGVMQNPRHLVRRRGQEARLRCSPMKGHSHVYWYRQLPEEGLKFMVYLQKENIIDESGMPKERFSAEFPKEGPSILRIQQVVRGDSAAYFCASSPNPGQGSEAFFGQGTRLTVV.

CDR3 DNA: TGTGCCAGCAGAATAGCGGGGGGGGAAGAGCAGTTCTTC. Translation gives CASRIAGGEEQFF. V usage is TRBV12-3 or TRBV12-4 and J usage is TRBJ2-1, with 11 bases aligning to TRBD2. The CDR3 totals 13 residues. The V and J ends lost 6 bases and 10 bases, in that order; junction bases with no gene match: 5.

This chain joins TRBV27 and TRBJ2-5; TRBD2 aligns across 12 bases. The CDR3 has 16 amino acids. Per germline, CDR1 MNHEY and CDR2 SMNVEV (reference sequence). Unmatched junction bases numbered 8, after V lost 5 bases and J lost 4 bases. CDR3 in amino acids: CASSPWASGGAETQYF. DNA for the CDR3: TGTGCCAGCAGTCCGTGGGCTAGCGGGGGGGCAGAGACCCAGTACTTC.

V gene TRBV5-6 combines with J gene TRBJ1-6, with 7 positions matching TRBD1. V gave up 7 bases and J gave up 6 bases; unmatched junction bases: 7. Per the germline V gene, CDR1 is SGHDT and CDR2 is YYEEEE. The CDR3 is 14 residues long. The CDR3 nucleotides are TGTGCCAGCGGGAGCCGGGACAGTAATTCACCCCTCCACTTT. Protein product: CASGSRDSNSPLHF.

This CDR3 reads CASSGAPLFF. The CDR3 DNA sequence: TGTGCCAGCAGTGGGGCACCCTTGTTCTTC. This chain uses TRBV28 with TRBJ2-1, with D possibly TRBD1 on 5 matching bases. Germline V gives CDR1 MDHEN, CDR2 SYDVKM. The CDR3 is made up of 10 amino acids. With 5 bases removed from V and 15 bases from J, the gap between germline ends came to 11 bases. Looking up the rest from reference TRBV28 and TRBJ2-1 gives the full variable domain: DVKVTQSSRYLVKRTGEKVFLECVQDMDHENMFWYRQDPGLGLRLIYFSYDVKMKEKGDIPEGYSVSREKKERFSLILESASTNQTSMYLCASSGAPLFFGPGTRLTVL.

V usage is TRBV7-7 and J usage is TRBJ2-2; 9 positions match TRBD1. Germline assignment: CDR1 SSHAT and CDR2 FNYEAQ (reference sequence). With V trimmed by 5 bases and J by 1 base, 5 bases remained unmatched. This CDR3 has 16 amino acids. The CDR3 spells CASSQTGGLNTGELFF. The CDR3 bases are TGTGCCAGCAGCCAGACAGGGGGGCTGAACACCGGGGAGCTGTTTTTT. Full variable domain (missing parts from reference TRBV7-7 and TRBJ2-2): GAGVSQSPRYKVTKRGQDVTLRCDPISSHATLYWYQQALGQGPEFLTYFNYEAQPDKSGLPSDRFSAERPEGSISTLTIQRTEQRDSAMYRCASSQTGGLNTGELFFGEGSRLTVL.

This clone was detected once. V is TRBV11-3 and J is TRBJ2-3; TRBD2 agrees at 13 bases. This CDR3 is 20 amino acids long. The junction had 13 bases not matched to a gene; V was cut back by 4 bases and J by 0 bases. Germline loops: CDR1 SGHNT, CDR2 YENEEA. In DNA, the CDR3 is TGTGCCAGCAGCTCATTGACTAGCGGGGGGCCTTCTCTTAGCACAGATACGCAGTATTTT. It encodes CASSSLTSGGPSLSTDTQYF.